A selection of T cell receptor beta chains follows, all from one sample in a study of tissue T cells after allogeneic stem cell transplantation. Only in-frame clones appear in the TCRdb table, and some are missing; sequencing was by immunoSEQ multiplex PCR. The sample carries roughly 25,000 clones, less than 75% recorded once. Sequenced material: tissue from the ileum, taken at autopsy. Receptor source: a female donor of 60 years or more with lung cancer. Both conserved end residues are part of each CDR3. Each record gives: clone size, J gene, V gene, D gene, CDR3 protein, CDR3 DNA. The D gene is left open where the match is weak. Clone size appears in some rows only: once, few, many, or a class for an expanded clone.

>NA|TRBJ1-5|TRBV12-1|NA
CASSHRDRDSNQPQHF
TGTGCCAGCAGCCACCGGGACAGGGATAGCAATCAGCCCCAGCATTTT
>once|TRBJ2-7|TRBV20-1|NA
CSAQGTYEQYF
TGCAGTGCCCAGGGGACCTACGAGCAGTACTTC
>NA|TRBJ2-6|TRBV5-1|NA
CASSLDTGANVLTF
TGCGCCAGCAGCTTGGACACTGGGGCCAACGTCCTGACTTTC
>few|TRBJ2-2|TRBV18|NA
CASSPKQGNTGELFF
TGTGCCAGCTCACCAAAACAGGGGAACACCGGGGAGCTGTTTTTT
>medium-sized|TRBJ1-3|TRBV7-2|NA
CASSYTTIYSGNTIYF
TGTGCCAGCAGCTATACGACGATCTACTCTGGAAACACCATATATTTT
>NA|TRBJ2-1|TRBV6-2/TRBV6-3|TRBD2
CASSQLPGTSGGNNEQFF
TGTGCCAGCAGCCAACTCCCCGGGACTAGCGGGGGAAACAATGAGCAGTTCTTC
>few|TRBJ2-2|TRBV19|TRBD1
CASSTWTGLKLLFF
TGTGCCAGTAGTACCTGGACAGGTCTAAAGTTACTGTTTTTT
>few|TRBJ1-1|TRBV27|NA
CASSSGGTGFTEAFF
TGTGCCAGCAGTTCGGGGGGTACAGGGTTCACTGAAGCTTTCTTT
>NA|TRBJ2-7|TRBV24-1|NA
CATSDARILGEQYF
TGTGCCACCAGTGATGCTAGGATATTGGGCGAGCAGTACTTC
>NA|TRBJ2-5|TRBV25-1|TRBD2
CASIERGVWETQYF
TGTGCCAGCATTGAGCGGGGGGTCTGGGAGACCCAGTACTTC
>NA|TRBJ1-5|TRBV24-1|NA
CATSDYNGNQPQHF
TGTGCCACCAGTGATTATAACGGCAATCAGCCCCAGCATTTT
>NA|TRBJ1-2|TRBV30|TRBD1
CAWRAGGGYTF
TGTGCCTGGAGAGCAGGGGGCGGCTACACCTTC
>NA|TRBJ2-2|TRBV29-1|NA
CSVGSRGGELFF
TGCAGCGTTGGGTCGAGGGGCGGGGAGCTGTTTTTT
>NA|TRBJ1-4|TRBV18|NA
CASSPRGEELFF
TGTGCCAGCTCACCTAGAGGAGAAGAACTGTTTTTT
>NA|TRBJ1-4|TRBV12-5|NA
CASGLGGFGEKLFF
TGTGCTAGTGGTTTGGGGGGGTTTGGTGAAAAACTGTTTTTT
>NA|TRBJ1-1|TRBV18|NA
CASSPEGGNTEAFF
TGTGCCAGCTCACCGGAGGGGGGGAACACTGAAGCTTTCTTT
>NA|TRBJ2-3|TRBV18|TRBD2
CASSAGLAGATDTQYF
TGTGCCAGCTCAGCGGGACTAGCGGGGGCAACAGATACGCAGTATTTT
>NA|TRBJ1-3|TRBV4-3|NA
CASSQGHSGNTIYF
TGCGCCAGCAGCCAGGGACACTCTGGAAACACCATATATTTT
>NA|TRBJ2-1|TRBV25-1|NA
CASIRRHGNLEHNEQFF
TGTGCCAGCATCCGTCGGCACGGGAACCTCGAACACAATGAGCAGTTCTTC
>once|TRBJ2-3|TRBV11-2|NA
CASSHTPGGHTQYF
TGTGCCAGCAGCCATACCCCTGGGGGGCATACGCAGTATTTT
>NA|TRBJ2-5|TRBV10-3|TRBD2
CAISEPGKASGKGETQYF
TGTGCCATCAGTGAGCCAGGGAAGGCTAGCGGGAAGGGAGAGACCCAGTACTTC
>NA|TRBJ2-7|TRBV7-9|TRBD2
CASSRTSGSLSYEQYF
TGTGCCAGCAGCCGGACTAGCGGGAGTCTCTCCTACGAGCAGTACTTC
>NA|TRBJ1-3|TRBV18|TRBD1
CASSQDRAGNTIYF
TGTGCCAGCTCACAAGACAGGGCTGGAAACACCATATATTTT
>NA|TRBJ2-7|TRBV7-6|TRBD1
CASSSQAGTGDTYEQYF
TGTGCCAGCAGCTCGCAGGCCGGGACAGGGGACACCTACGAGCAGTACTTC
>NA|TRBJ2-3|TRBV6-5|TRBD2
CASSYSAGGLTDTQYF
TGTGCCAGCAGTTACTCGGCGGGGGGACTCACAGATACGCAGTATTTT
>NA|TRBJ2-7|TRBV7-9|TRBD1
CASSLELGTGGYEQYF
TGTGCCAGCAGCTTAGAATTGGGGACAGGGGGATACGAGCAGTACTTC
>NA|TRBJ2-5|TRBV5-4|TRBD2
CASSRTSGSRETQYF
TGTGCCAGCAGTCGGACTAGCGGGAGCCGGGAGACCCAGTACTTC
>NA|TRBJ1-2|TRBV5-1|NA
CASSLGLDSPLYTF
TGCGCCAGCAGCTTGGGGTTGGACAGCCCCCTCTACACCTTC
>NA|TRBJ1-1|TRBV7-6|TRBD1
CASSLRDPGQSNTEAFF
TGTGCCAGCAGCTTAAGGGACCCGGGACAGTCTAACACTGAAGCTTTCTTT
>few|TRBJ2-1|TRBV5-1|TRBD1
CASSQGTGDDEQFF
TGCGCCAGCAGCCAGGGGACAGGAGACGATGAGCAGTTCTTC
>NA|TRBJ1-1|TRBV7-6|NA
CASSLARGVNTEAFF
TGTGCCAGCAGCTTAGCGCGGGGAGTGAACACTGAAGCTTTCTTT
>NA|TRBJ2-2|TRBV18|NA
CASSPTLAANTGELFF
TGTGCCAGCTCACCTACATTAGCGGCGAACACCGGGGAGCTGTTTTTT
>NA|TRBJ1-2|TRBV3-1/TRBV3-2|NA
CASARDGYGYTF
TGTGCCTCGGCTCGGGACGGCTATGGCTACACCTTC
>NA|TRBJ1-2|TRBV7-2|NA
CASSYGIGQNYGYTF
TGTGCCAGCAGCTACGGGATTGGGCAGAACTATGGCTACACCTTC
>NA|TRBJ1-5|TRBV7-3|TRBD1
CASSLLRGGSNQPQHF
TGTGCCAGCAGCTTACTCAGGGGGGGTAGCAATCAGCCCCAGCATTTT
>NA|TRBJ2-1|TRBV5-6|TRBD2
CASRPLDPGGAFNEQFF
TGTGCCAGCAGACCCTTGGATCCGGGAGGGGCTTTCAATGAGCAGTTCTTC
>NA|TRBJ2-3|TRBV11-2|TRBD1
CASSPHRQGSLSDTQYF
TGTGCCAGCAGCCCGCACCGACAGGGATCCTTAAGCGATACGCAGTATTTT
>NA|TRBJ1-5|TRBV6-5|NA
CASRGKGHSNQPQHF
TGTGCCAGCAGGGGCAAGGGTCATAGCAATCAGCCCCAGCATTTT
>few|TRBJ1-5|TRBV7-2|NA
CASSLDRNQPQHF
TGTGCCAGCAGCTTAGACAGAAATCAGCCCCAGCATTTT
>few|TRBJ2-1|TRBV5-8|NA
CASSSYAGRQFF
TGTGCCAGCAGCAGCTATGCGGGAAGGCAGTTCTTC
>NA|TRBJ2-7|TRBV27|NA
CASSLSGMSSYEQYF
TGTGCCAGCAGTTTGAGTGGGATGAGCTCCTACGAGCAGTACTTC
>NA|TRBJ1-2|TRBV29-1|NA
CSARQRNYGYTF
TGCAGCGCGCGACAGAGGAACTATGGCTACACCTTC
>NA|TRBJ1-5|TRBV2|NA
CASSAYYGNQPQHF
TGTGCCAGCAGTGCCTATTACGGCAATCAGCCCCAGCATTTT
>NA|TRBJ2-1|TRBV28|NA
CASGGQGGANNEQFF
TGTGCCAGCGGCGGGCAGGGGGGGGCTAACAATGAGCAGTTCTTC
>NA|TRBJ1-1|TRBV18|NA
CASSSATEAFF
TGTGCCAGCTCATCGGCCACTGAAGCTTTCTTT
>NA|TRBJ2-7|TRBV2|TRBD1
CASTGRGYDYEQYF
TGTGCCAGCACTGGCAGGGGGTACGACTACGAGCAGTACTTC
>NA|TRBJ2-1|TRBV4-2|TRBD2
CASSQAPSGRAPYNEQFF
TGTGCCAGCAGCCAAGCCCCTAGCGGGAGGGCACCCTACAATGAGCAGTTCTTC
>NA|TRBJ2-3|TRBV7-3|NA
CASSLTFGRGSTDTQYF
TGTGCCAGCAGCTTAACATTCGGGCGGGGTAGCACAGATACGCAGTATTTT
>few|TRBJ2-5|TRBV4-3|TRBD2
CASSQGGGQETQYF
TGCGCCAGCAGCCAAGGCGGGGGGCAGGAGACCCAGTACTTC
>NA|TRBJ2-3|TRBV4-3|NA
CASSQYGGTDTQYF
TGCGCCAGCAGCCAATACGGTGGCACAGATACGCAGTATTTT
>NA|TRBJ1-1|TRBV30|NA
CAWSVHVLRDLKSRYTEAFF
TGTGCCTGGAGTGTACATGTCTTAAGGGACCTAAAGAGTAGGTACACTGAAGCTTTCTTT
>NA|TRBJ2-5|TRBV5-4|TRBD1
CASSIIGQGARETQYF
TGTGCCAGCAGCATAATTGGACAGGGGGCGCGGGAGACCCAGTACTTC
>NA|TRBJ2-7|TRBV11-2|NA
CASSAPSTYEQYF
TGTGCCAGCAGTGCACCAAGCACCTACGAGCAGTACTTC
>once|TRBJ1-6|TRBV7-3|NA
CASSLSGGRSALHF
TGTGCCAGCAGCTTATCTGGAGGCCGTTCGGCCCTCCACTTT
>NA|TRBJ1-1|TRBV6-6|TRBD1
CASRPDRGTEAFF
TGTGCCAGCAGACCCGACAGGGGGACTGAAGCTTTCTTT
>few|TRBJ1-1|TRBV7-9|NA
CASSSPAGASTEAFF
TGTGCCAGCAGCTCGCCAGCGGGAGCCAGCACTGAAGCTTTCTTT
>NA|TRBJ1-4|TRBV2|TRBD1
CASSEVNRDRKLFF
TGTGCCAGCAGTGAAGTGAACCGGGACAGAAAACTGTTTTTT
>NA|TRBJ2-7|TRBV11-2|NA
CASSLEQKGWGTYEQYF
TGTGCCAGCAGCTTAGAGCAGAAGGGTTGGGGAACCTACGAGCAGTACTTC
>NA|TRBJ2-7|TRBV3-1/TRBV3-2|TRBD2
CASSQYSSGSSYEQYF
TGTGCCAGCAGCCAGTATTCTAGCGGGAGCTCCTACGAGCAGTACTTC